This T cell receptor (beta chain) appears in the sequencing data of a study of cytomegalovirus exposure and HLA in healthy donors (dated 2017 in TCRdb). Context from the whole study: According to an earlier analysis of a few hundred of the donors, about 190 million T cells yielded 117 million unique TCR beta sequences and about 300 Gb of sequence data. Of the 350 to 450 genotyped donors, 75% to 85% were placed in the genetic ancestry cluster associated with self-reported Caucasian donors. The study profiled the T cell repertoires of hundreds of subjects by immunosequencing and related them to cytomegalovirus serostatus. To decide whether each TCR beta V gene segment behaved as functional or pseudogenic, an earlier analysis of some 580 of the donors relied on high-throughput TCR beta sequencing. Donor age, sex, ethnicity and CMV serostatus were collected together with the repertoire data. The later analysis used no new phenotypic data to find candidate immune exposures, relying instead on TCR beta sequences and their occurrence across donors. An early release that covered around 590 HLA-typed donors contained 250 to 350 gigabases of sequencing data and about 93 million unique TCR sequences. A later genetic analysis used genome-wide SNP genotypes for about three fifths of the 666 donors, treating that subset as a discovery cohort. A later analysis re-analyzed previously published TCR beta repertoires from approximately 700 donors and added high-resolution HLA genotyping to study TCR occurrence patterns. To predict cytomegalovirus infection status, the study combined high-throughput TCR immunosequencing, statistical association of individual TCRs with disease status, and machine learning. Several DR-DQ haplotypes were handled as single units for association and clustering because linkage in the cohort was strong. Both class I and class II loci were covered by HLA typing, at four-digit resolution. The number of donors typed differed by locus, with about 629-640 for A, B, C, DRB1 and DQB1, roughly 550 for DQA1, approximately 580 for DPA1, and under 490 for DPB1. All discovery cohort repertoires had been generated on a single sequencing platform. Among some 400 genotyped donors of the cohort, an average of approximately 250,000 unique TCR beta nucleotide sequences were sequenced per donor, 15% to 20% of them non-productive. In addition to the first cohort of 500 to 850 subjects, a separate validation cohort of 130 or so different subjects was used. The study was designed to test whether signatures of past pathogen exposure could be identified by cataloging public T cell receptors. Summary of the overall study and its limitations: In an earlier analysis of about 540 of the donors, most TCR beta V segments were observed in productive rearrangements about 87% or about 30% of the time, broadly matching IMGT annotations. When HLA alleles, especially DR and DQ, strongly co-occurred, TCR associations were difficult to assign to individual alleles. Three of the identified cytomegalovirus-associated TCR beta chains were confirmed in vitro to be specific for cytomegalovirus antigens. The earlier analysis of about 600 of the donors excluded 15 to 20 rarely observed V segments, including chromosome 9 orphons, because counts were too low. Linkage disequilibrium might explain the correlated functional status among segregating V segments, but an unknown experimental factor could not be ruled out. In a later analysis, HLA-associated TCR beta chains were found to be more clonally expanded and to have lower generation probabilities than equally common non-associated chains. A total of 150 to 200 TCR beta chains were listed by the study as associated with cytomegalovirus. The classifier was reported to diagnose cytomegalovirus status with high specificity and sensitivity in both the original cohort and the validation cohort. Specific HLA alleles were associated with 15,000 to 20,000 TCR beta sequences at a false discovery rate of 0.05 in a later analysis. While some public TCRs were present in many individuals, most TCR sequences turned up only very rarely across donors. A cluster of highly shared sequence variants was judged likely to be a technical artifact of the sequencing pipeline. A later genetic analysis associated a missense DCLRE1C variant with V-gene and J-gene trimming of TCR beta chains, and an independent cohort replicated the association. The presence/absence analyses assumed that sequencing depth was roughly uniform across donors, and that assumption may not be true. HLA typing was unavailable for some donors at each locus, so association tests used only the typed subset. This cohort had only TCR beta chains sequenced, and the lack of alpha or paired-chain data limited which features could be detected. In a later analysis, most CMV-associated TCR beta chains were found to appear HLA-restricted, with HLA associations seemingly driven largely by CMV exposure. According to the authors, the approach could potentially be generalized to other disease states and immunological phenotypes. CMV serostatus was the only immune exposure information available for the cohort. In a later genetic analysis, fewer N-insertions in productive TCRs were reported among donors in an Asian-associated ancestry cluster than the roughly 700-donor mean. The 87-base-pair reads could not distinguish some IMGT-functional V segments, including TRBV6-2 and TRBV6-3, so those segments were excluded. In a later analysis, TCR association rates were found to vary across HLA loci, with the most associated TCRs seen for DRB1 alleles and the fewest for HLA-C alleles. A later analysis reported that several top co-occurrence clusters appeared linked to parvovirus B19, influenza, CMV and Epstein-Barr virus. A further reported finding was that TCR beta sequences accurately predicted the HLA-A and HLA-B alleles for most subjects in the first cohort.

The CDR3, cysteine through phenylalanine, is 13 amino acids long. The CDR3 DNA has 39 bases and is translated from base 1. From a lookup of the germline V gene, CDR1 and CDR2 are SGHRS and YFSETQ. V lost 4 bases and J lost 2 bases; the stretch between them is 9 bases long. Concerning this clone itself: Its antigen is unknown. Within one base of it there is no much larger clone, and no base qualities were kept.

The library was generated by the immunoSEQ multiplex PCR assay. A mixture of 60 forward primers for TCR Vbeta segments and 13 reverse primers for TCR Jbeta segments was used in the multiplex PCR. A multiplex PCR assay on genomic DNA amplified the CDR3 region of rearranged TCR beta genes. Amplified TCR beta libraries were sequenced as 87-base-pair reads on the Illumina HiSeq System. In the authors' own workflow: A later analysis tallied approximately 87 million unique TCR beta chains across the 666 repertoires, and some 12 million of those chains were shared by two or more donors. A nearest-neighbor algorithm error-corrected the raw reads and collapsed the reads into unique sequences, merging closely related sequences to remove PCR and sequencing errors. CDR3 sequences were aligned to IMGT reference sequences to assign V, D and J gene segments. For a sequence to be retained, at least a six-nucleotide match to both a V gene segment and a J gene segment was required. A rearrangement counted as productive if the CDR3 had no stop codons and remained in frame with V and J, and every other rearrangement counted as non-productive. CDR3 was defined according to IMGT convention as the region running from the second conserved V-encoded cysteine to the conserved J-encoded phenylalanine. The earlier analysis of some 580 of the donors excluded any sequence lacking an unambiguous match to a single V gene segment. In an earlier analysis of 450 to 750 of the donors, a V segment was called functional when productive rearrangements were above 56.7%, and segregating when the standard deviation between donors exceeded 5%. A statistical classification framework was built for diagnosing cytomegalovirus status from the catalog of TCR beta chain sequences. In a later analysis, V and J genes were assigned by comparing TCR nucleotide sequences against IMGT/GENE-DB human TR gene sequences. The TCRdist pipeline was used in a later analysis to assign CDR3 sequences and most-parsimonious VDJ recombination scenarios. In a later analysis, each TCR beta chain was defined by its CDR3 amino acid sequence together with its V-gene family, and reads lacking a unique V-gene family were excluded. A later analysis removed 550 to 650 highly shared, low-generation-probability nucleotide sequences to deal with suspected cross-contamination and a sequencing artifact. For each public chain, a later analysis derived a clonal expansion index from normalized ranks of inferred template counts within each repertoire. In a later analysis, generation probabilities were computed with a VDJ recombination model fitted to out-of-frame rearrangements, and the resulting probabilities were checked against IGoR. Hypergeometric tests were used in a later analysis to score TCR-TCR, TCR-HLA and TCR-CMV co-occurrence, with a repertoire-size bias correction applied to the TCR pairs. To estimate false discovery rates, a later analysis permuted the HLA or CMV assignments 20 times. In a later analysis, co-occurring TCRs were grouped with DBSCAN, and TCRdist sequence similarity was added when clustering was performed within HLA-allele-positive subsets. For co-occurrence clustering, repertoires with fewer than 30,000 or more than 120,000 public chains were excluded, along with roughly 5 repertoires with anomalous nucleotide sharing. TCRdb re-hosts the immuneACCESS table, in-frame sequences only. Its copies lack some clones; in the studies checked, an unresolved V gene accounts for under half of them, and the cause for the rest is not known. The D gene and trimming were derived from the DNA, and the V and J assignments and clone size from that table. The sample table shows about 55,000 clones, and roughly 74% are seen once. 30% to 40% of the sample is taken by the ten largest.

The cohort was made up of approximately 670 healthy bone marrow donors. At the time of sampling, every cohort member was nominally healthy, though immune exposures that went unrecorded were likely present. The donor tested CMV seropositive and was one of the 289 seropositive cohort members. A peripheral blood sample was collected from each donor, and TCR beta sequencing was performed on peripheral blood mononuclear cells. The Qiagen DNeasy Blood Extraction Kit was used to extract genomic DNA from the blood cell samples. This clonotype was obtained from a man between 35 and 55 years old in good health and CMV-seropositive. The rearranged segments are TRBV5-1 and TRBJ1-2; the D gene cannot be named for sure. The specimen sequenced was PBMCs. CDR3 loop: CASSDIVNYGYTF. The nucleotide sequence is given as TGCGCCAGCAGCGACATAGTAAACTATGGCTACACCTTC. Here the CDR3 is joined to the reference TRBV5-1 and TRBJ1-2 genes, and the full variable domain is: KAGVTQTPRYLIKTRGQQVTLSCSPISGHRSVSWYQQTPGQGLQFLFEYFSETQRNKGNFPGRFSGRQFSNSRSEMNVSTLELGDSALYLCASSDIVNYGYTFGSGTRLTVV.